This TCR beta chain stems from a study of cytomegalovirus exposure and HLA in healthy donors. The study's findings and limits: The analysis excluded some indistinguishable V segments, including TRBV6-2 and TRBV6-3.

On this clone itself: The antigen remains unidentified.

Researchers ran the PCR with 60 Vbeta and 13 Jbeta primers. Original data processing: As a later analysis found, there were 70 million to 80 million unique TCR beta chains, of which roughly 11 million were shared. Sequencing was performed with immunoSEQ multiplex PCR; in TCRdb, only in-frame clones are kept and a portion is missing. The DNA gave D and trimming, while V, J and clone size come from that table. The sample shows approximately 170,000 clones, roughly 80% of them seen only once. The CDR3 consists of 16 residues. The V gene's germline CDR1 is LNHDA and CDR2 SQIVND (reference sequence). V gave up 5 bases and J gave up 6 bases; unmatched junction bases: 11.

The chain combines TRBV19 with TRBJ1-5, with 9 positions matching TRBD1. The sample taken for sequencing was PBMCs. The TCR was taken from a woman in her 50s in good health and CMV-seropositive. This chain's CDR3 is CASSGSRGQGSQPQHF. The CDR3, as DNA: TGTGCCAGTAGTGGATCTCGGGGACAGGGTAGTCAGCCCCAGCATTTT.